Described below is a single T cell receptor (beta chain) sequence and its context. The CDR3 end shows no conserved phenylalanine or tryptophan, and so a read error is likely. This record comes from a study of tumor and adjacent non-tumor tissue in lung cancer. A modified ARM-PCR protocol with three rounds of nested PCR amplified TCRbeta. TCRdb reprocessed the multiplex PCR reads via MiXCR and lists one record per CDR3 protein. The sample has 110,000 or so distinct CDR3 sequences, 60% to 70% seen once. Trimming stripped 3 bases from V and 8 bases from J, with 13 bases between. This CDR3 has 14 amino acids. CDR1 is SGHNT and CDR2 is YENEEA in the germline V gene. The template was RNA from unsorted bulk tissue. This non-tumor lung sample came from over 3 cm beyond the tumor edge. Between August and November 2014, newly diagnosed, chemotherapy-naive lung cancer patients underwent thoracic surgery in China.

Sequenced: distant non-tumor lung tissue. The chain uses TRBV11-3 and TRBJ2-2; tentatively, D is TRBD1 (6 bases). The sequence derives from a man between 60 and 75 years old with non-small cell lung cancer. CDR3 residues: CASSLDSYIGELFL. The CDR3 nucleotides read TGTGCCAGCAGCTTGGACAGTTACATTGGGGAGCTGTTTCTT.